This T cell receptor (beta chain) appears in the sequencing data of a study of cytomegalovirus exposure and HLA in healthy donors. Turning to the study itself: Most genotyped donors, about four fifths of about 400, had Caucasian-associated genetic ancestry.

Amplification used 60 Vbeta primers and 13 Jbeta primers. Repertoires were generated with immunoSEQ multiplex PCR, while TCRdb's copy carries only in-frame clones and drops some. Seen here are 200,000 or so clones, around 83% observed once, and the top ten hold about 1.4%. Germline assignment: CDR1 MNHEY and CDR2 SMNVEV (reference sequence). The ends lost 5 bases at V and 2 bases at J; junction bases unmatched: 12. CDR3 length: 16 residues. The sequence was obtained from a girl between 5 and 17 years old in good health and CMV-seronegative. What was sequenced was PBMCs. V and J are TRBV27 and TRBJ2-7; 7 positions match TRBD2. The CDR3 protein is CASSPIGAGAAYEQYF. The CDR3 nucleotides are TGTGCCAGCAGTCCGATAGGGGCGGGAGCCGCCTACGAGCAGTACTTC.